This is a list of T cell receptor beta chains from one sample in a study of T cell responses to AZD1222 COVID-19 vaccine. TCRdb's copy holds only in-frame clones and misses some; the assay was immunoSEQ multiplex PCR. The data contain about 120,000 clones, 85% to 95% of them singletons. This material consisted of peripheral blood, taken 28 days after the second AZD1222 dose. The receptors were sampled from an adult who received the AZD1222 COVID-19 vaccine. Each CDR3 is given with its conserved first and last residue. The D gene is left open where the match is weak. Only part of the rows carry a size: once, few, many, or a class if the clone is expanded.

D: TRBD1; J: TRBJ2-7; V: TRBV19; size: .; DNA: TGTGCCAGTAGCTCTACAGGGGCGGCCGAGCAGTACTTC; CDR3: CASSSTGAAEQYF
D: TRBD1; J: TRBJ1-1; V: TRBV6-6; size: .; DNA: TGTGCCAGCAGTCCCTCGAGGACAGGGCGAATGAACACTGAAGCTTTCTTT; CDR3: CASSPSRTGRMNTEAFF
D: .; J: TRBJ2-2; V: TRBV5-1; size: .; DNA: TGCGCCAGCAGCTTCACAGGGAGTTACACCGGGGAGCTGTTTTTT; CDR3: CASSFTGSYTGELFF
D: .; J: TRBJ1-1; V: TRBV7-2; size: .; DNA: TGTGCCAGCACTACGGGGGGCACTGAAGCTTTCTTT; CDR3: CASTTGGTEAFF
D: .; J: TRBJ1-1; V: TRBV7-9; size: .; DNA: TGTGCCAGCAGCTTAGCGTGGGCCAGTGAGAACACTGAAGCTTTCTTT; CDR3: CASSLAWASENTEAFF
D: TRBD2; J: TRBJ2-3; V: TRBV4-3; size: .; DNA: TGCGCCAGCAGCCAAGATCGGCGGACTAGCGGGAGCACAGATACGCAGTATTTT; CDR3: CASSQDRRTSGSTDTQYF
D: TRBD1; J: TRBJ2-7; V: TRBV28; size: .; DNA: TGTGCCACCAAGAACAGGGGGCCCTACGAGCAGTACTTC; CDR3: CATKNRGPYEQYF
D: TRBD1; J: TRBJ2-7; V: TRBV7-6; size: .; DNA: TGTGCCAGCAGCTCCCCGGGACAGGGCACCTACGAGCAGTACTTC; CDR3: CASSSPGQGTYEQYF
D: .; J: TRBJ1-1; V: TRBV6-5; size: .; DNA: TGTGCCAGCAGTAGAGCAGACAGTTTGAACACTGAAGCTTTCTTT; CDR3: CASSRADSLNTEAFF
D: .; J: TRBJ2-7; V: TRBV2; size: once; DNA: TGTGCCAGCATACGAAACTCCGTCTACGAGCAGTACTTC; CDR3: CASIRNSVYEQYF
D: TRBD2; J: TRBJ2-5; V: TRBV5-4; size: .; DNA: TGTGCCAGCAGCTCGCGACTAGCGGGAGTTGAGACCCAGTACTTC; CDR3: CASSSRLAGVETQYF
D: TRBD1; J: TRBJ2-7; V: TRBV28; size: once; DNA: TGTGCCAGCAGACCCGCGGACAGGAGCGACGAGCAGTACTTC; CDR3: CASRPADRSDEQYF
D: .; J: TRBJ1-2; V: TRBV30; size: .; DNA: TGTGCCTACCAGACAGGAAGCTATGGCTACACCTTC; CDR3: CAYQTGSYGYTF
D: .; J: TRBJ2-7; V: TRBV2; size: once; DNA: TGTGCCAGCAGCGGCGGGCAGCTCTACGAGCAGTACTTC; CDR3: CASSGGQLYEQYF
D: .; J: TRBJ1-6; V: TRBV4-3; size: .; DNA: TGCGCCAGCAGCCAAGATCTCGCCTATAATTCACCCCTCCACTTT; CDR3: CASSQDLAYNSPLHF
D: .; J: TRBJ1-1; V: TRBV3-1/TRBV3-2; size: .; DNA: TGTGCCAGCAGCCAAGAACATCTAACCCCCAACACTGAAGCTTTCTTT; CDR3: CASSQEHLTPNTEAFF
D: .; J: TRBJ1-1; V: TRBV4-3; size: .; DNA: TGCGCCAGCAGCCAAGACCCAGGAGGGGACACTGAAGCTTTCTTT; CDR3: CASSQDPGGDTEAFF
D: TRBD2; J: TRBJ2-1; V: TRBV6-4; size: .; DNA: TGTGCCAGCAGTGACTCGGGAGGGAGCTCCTACAATGAGCAGTTCTTC; CDR3: CASSDSGGSSYNEQFF
D: .; J: TRBJ1-2; V: TRBV28; size: .; DNA: TGTGCCAGCAGTTTGGCCACCCTTACGGGGGAAGGCTACACCTTC; CDR3: CASSLATLTGEGYTF
D: .; J: TRBJ2-1; V: TRBV7-2; size: .; DNA: TGTGCCAGCAGCTTAGAGGGATTCTACAATGAGCAGTTCTTC; CDR3: CASSLEGFYNEQFF
D: .; J: TRBJ2-1; V: TRBV12-2; size: .; DNA: TGTGCAAGTCGCCCCTCAAGGAAACTAGACTACAATGAGCAGTTCTTC; CDR3: CASRPSRKLDYNEQFF
D: TRBD2; J: TRBJ2-2; V: TRBV7-8; size: .; DNA: TGTGCCAGCAGAGGCACTAGCGGGAGTGGGACCGGGGAGCTGTTTTTT; CDR3: CASRGTSGSGTGELFF